This passage covers 31 T cell receptor beta chains from one sample sequenced in a study of CD8 T cells in ankylosing spondylitis. From the 5' RACE reads, TCRdb called clonotypes with MiXCR, one entry per CDR3 protein. Here the sample spans over 150,000 distinct CDR3 sequences, 15% to 20% being singletons. The sequencing input was blood, either unsorted or a sorted T cell fraction (not recorded which). These receptor sequences come from a male donor between 5 and 35 years old with ankylosing spondylitis or in good health (not recorded which).

This clonotype has at least ten counts. The chain joins TRBV5-1 to TRBJ1-1; 7 positions match TRBD1. The CDR3 loop spans 14 amino acids. J gave up 4 bases and V 0 bases, and 3 bases lay outside the gene matches. In germline, CDR1 is SGHRS, CDR2 YFSETQ. The CDR3 loop reads CASSLGTGSTEAFF. The CDR3 bases are TGCGCCAGCAGCTTGGGGACAGGTAGCACTGAAGCTTTCTTT.

This clonotype was counted ten times or more. CDR3 sequence: CSAAGTGERGEAFF. CDR3 DNA sequence: TGCAGTGCCGCCGGGACAGGGGAGAGGGGTGAAGCTTTCTTT. V and J are TRBV20-1 and TRBJ1-1; TRBD1 agrees at 10 bases. V gave up 6 bases and J gave up 7 bases; unmatched junction bases: 11. The CDR3 loop spans 14 amino acids. The germline V gene encodes CDR1 DFQATT and CDR2 SNEGSKA (reference sequence).

In its sample, this clonotype was seen many times. The J gene is TRBJ2-3, the V gene TRBV6-1; D may be TRBD2 (5 bases). The CDR3 extends over 16 amino acids. Deletions cut 2 bases from V and 4 bases from J, with 16 bases between. Germline values: CDR1 MNHNS, CDR2 SASEGT. The CDR3 sequence: CASSEKAGVEADTQYF. The CDR3 nucleotides are TGTGCCAGCAGTGAAAAGGCGGGTGTCGAGGCAGATACGCAGTATTTT.

The CDR3 sequence: CASSEAIMGLVTDTQYF. The CDR3, as DNA: TGTGCCAGCAGTGAAGCTATCATGGGACTAGTCACAGATACGCAGTATTTT. V and J are TRBV2 and TRBJ2-3; 8 bases align to TRBD2. Germline CDR1 reads SNHLY; CDR2 reads FYNNEI. The CDR3 consists of 17 residues. The junction had 7 bases not matched to a gene; V was cut back by 0 bases and J by 2 bases.

The chain combines TRBV7-9 with TRBJ1-6; D not resolved. Germline V gene lookup returns CDR1 SEHNR and CDR2 FQNEAQ (reference sequence). The V end was cut by 5 bases, the J end by 6 bases, with 11 bases between. The CDR3 consists of 14 residues. CDR3: CASSKQGPNSPLHF. The CDR3 coding sequence is TGTGCCAGCAGCAAACAAGGGCCTAATTCACCCCTCCACTTT.

This clonotype was counted at least ten times. This rearrangement joins TRBV14 to TRBJ1-6; D remains ambiguous. The CDR3 consists of 15 residues. The ends were cut back, 0 bases at V and 0 bases at J, with 3 bases in the middle. Germline V gene data show CDR1 as SGHDN and CDR2 as FVKESK. The CDR3 DNA follows: TGTGCCAGCAGCCAAGACAGCTCCTATAATTCACCCCTCCACTTT. Its protein is CASSQDSSYNSPLHF. Supplemented by reference TRBV14 and TRBJ1-6, the full variable domain reads EAGVTQFPSHSVIEKGQTVTLRCDPISGHDNLYWYRRVMGKEIKFLLHFVKESKQDESGMPNNRFLAERTGGTYSTLKVQPAELEDSGVYFCASSQDSSYNSPLHFGNGTRLTVT.

This clonotype was picked up many times. This chain connects TRBV12-3 or TRBV12-4 to TRBJ2-1; 11 bases line up with TRBD2. The CDR3 is 16 amino acids. The J segment lost 7 bases and the V segment lost 6 bases, leaving 11 bases of the junction unmatched. CDR3 sequence: CASRDGLAGRGNEQFF. The CDR3 region has the DNA TGTGCCAGCAGGGACGGACTAGCGGGCAGAGGGAATGAGCAGTTCTTC.

This clonotype has a count of ten or more. This rearrangement joins TRBV29-1 to TRBJ2-3, with D possibly being TRBD2 (6 bases). V was cut by 6 bases and J by 4 bases, with 14 bases left in between. The CDR3 contains 13 residues. CDR1 SQVTM and CDR2 ANQGSEA come from the germline V gene. The CDR3 is CSVSGRGADTQYF. CDR3 bases: TGCAGCGTCTCCGGGAGAGGGGCAGATACGCAGTATTTT.

This clonotype was counted a few times. The CDR3 spells CANRSGQYF. CDR3 coding DNA: TGTGCCAACCGGAGTGGGCAGTACTTC. This chain joins TRBV6-4 and TRBJ2-7; D gene ambiguous. The CDR3 extends over 9 amino acids. V dropped 10 bases and J dropped 9 bases, with 10 bases sitting between them. From germline, CDR1 is MRHNA and CDR2 SNTAGT.

This clonotype was found many times. The V gene is TRBV29-1, the J gene TRBJ2-5; D may correspond to TRBD1 or TRBD2 (5 bases each). The CDR3 is made up of 13 amino acids. Germline values: CDR1 SQVTM, CDR2 ANQGSEA. Between the trimmed V and J ends, which lost 2 bases and 5 bases, there was a span of 12 bases. The CDR3 coding sequence is TGCAGCGTTGAACCCGGGGCCGGGGAGACCCAGTACTTC. This translates into CSVEPGAGETQYF.

CDR3 coding DNA: TGCAGTGCTAGAGTCCCAGGGGGGACTGAGCAGTTCTTC. Translating it yields CSARVPGGTEQFF. The chain has TRBV20-1 and TRBJ2-1; a possible D gene is TRBD1 (7 bases). This CDR3 region has 13 residues. Germline CDR1 reads DFQATT; CDR2 reads SNEGSKA (reference sequence). V was pared by 1 base and J by 9 bases, with 13 bases between.

This clonotype appeared many times. The V gene is TRBV27, the J gene TRBJ2-3; D perhaps matches TRBD2 (5 bases). V was cut by 4 bases and J by 3 bases, with 8 bases left in between. The CDR3 spans 13 residues. Per the germline V gene, CDR1 is MNHEY and CDR2 is SMNVEV (reference sequence). CDR3 nucleotide sequence: TGTGCCAGCAGTTACCTAGCTACAGATACGCAGTATTTT. Its translation: CASSYLATDTQYF.

This clonotype was seen at least ten times. V and J are TRBV14 and TRBJ2-2; no firm D call. V lost 2 bases and J lost 1, with 2 bases in between. Germline loops: CDR1 SGHDN, CDR2 FVKESK. There are 13 residues in the CDR3. Written as DNA, the CDR3 is TGTGCCAGCAGCCAAAAGAACACCGGGGAGCTGTTTTTT. Its translation is CASSQKNTGELFF.

This clonotype was counted a few times. This chain uses TRBV20-1 with TRBJ2-1; 11 bases are shared with TRBD2. Germline values: CDR1 DFQATT, CDR2 SNEGSKA (reference sequence). The CDR3 has 16 residues. V lost 3 bases and J lost 7; bases outside the gene matches: 11. CDR3 residues: CSASEPLAGDPNEQFF. Here the CDR3 DNA reads TGCAGTGCTAGCGAACCACTAGCGGGAGACCCGAATGAGCAGTTCTTC.

The chain links TRBV20-1 to TRBJ2-1, with D possibly matching TRBD2 (6 bases). Germline CDR1 reads DFQATT; CDR2 reads SNEGSKA (reference sequence). Trimming removed 2 bases at V and 0 bases at J, with 11 bases between. The CDR3 is 15 amino acids. The CDR3: CSARPLTSSYNEQFF. DNA for the CDR3: TGCAGTGCTAGACCACTGACTAGCTCCTACAATGAGCAGTTCTTC.

This clonotype appeared many times. The chain employs TRBV12-3 or TRBV12-4 and TRBJ2-1, with D perhaps being TRBD1 or TRBD2 (5 bases each). The ends were cut back, 4 bases at V and 1 base at J, with 11 bases in the middle. The CDR3 is 15 amino acids. CDR3 DNA: TGTGCCAGCAGTTCCGGGACGAAATCCTACAATGAGCAGTTCTTC. This sequence encodes CASSSGTKSYNEQFF.

This clonotype was counted ten times or more. The V and J genes are TRBV7-8 and TRBJ2-2; 10 positions agree with TRBD2. Germline V gene data show CDR1 as SGHVS and CDR2 as FQNEAQ. V lost 1 base, J lost 2 bases, and 7 bases stayed unmatched. The CDR3 loop spans 18 amino acids. CDR3 residues: CASSLVVAGGLNTGELFF. In DNA form, the CDR3 reads TGTGCCAGCAGCTTAGTGGTAGCGGGAGGCCTAAACACCGGGGAGCTGTTTTTT.

This clonotype was picked up many times. CDR3 region: CASSLRGQGPSSRTQYF. The DNA for the CDR3 is TGCGCCAGCAGCTTGAGGGGACAGGGCCCCTCATCACGGACCCAGTACTTC. The V gene is TRBV5-1, the J gene TRBJ2-5, with 9 nucleotides matching TRBD1. With 1 base clipped from V and 7 bases from J, the junction kept 14 bases outside the gene matches. Germline loops: CDR1 SGHRS, CDR2 YFSETQ. The CDR3 is 17 amino acids.

The V call is TRBV7-9, the J call TRBJ2-3; D gene unclear. Germline assignment: CDR1 SEHNR and CDR2 FQNEAQ (reference sequence). V was clipped by 5 bases and J by 10 bases, with 10 bases between them. The CDR3 sequence is 11 residues long. CDR3 nucleotide sequence: TGTGCCAGCAGCCTTGACACGGCGCAGTATTTT. This translates into CASSLDTAQYF.

The sample holds many counts of this clonotype. The chain is built from TRBV4-2 and TRBJ2-5, with D tentatively TRBD1 (5 bases). Looked up from germline, CDR1 is LGHNA and CDR2 is YNFKEQ. Deletions cut 4 bases from V and 2 bases from J, with 17 bases between. This CDR3 is built from 16 residues. The CDR3: CASSLRTTRVQETQYF. The CDR3 bases are TGTGCCAGCAGCCTGCGGACGACCAGGGTGCAAGAGACCCAGTACTTC.

This clonotype occurred many times. The chain is built from TRBV12-3 or TRBV12-4 and TRBJ2-4, with D possibly being TRBD1 (6 bases). Trimming pared 4 bases from V and 2 bases from J, leaving 12 bases between. This CDR3 has 15 residues. The CDR3: CASSSTGTSKNIQYF. For the CDR3, the DNA is TGTGCCAGCAGTTCAACCGGGACATCCAAAAACATTCAGTACTTC.

In this sample, this clonotype turned up many times. Relative to the germline gene, one junction end is altered; a read error may explain this. The V call is TRBV7-3, the J call TRBJ2-2; 7 bases agree with TRBD2. There are 17 residues in the CDR3. CDR1 is SGHTA and CDR2 is FQGTGA in the germline V gene. For the CDR3, the DNA is TGTGTCAGCAGCTTATTAGGGGTTTCACTAGCGACCGGGGAGCTGTTTTTT. This gives the protein CVSSLLGVSLATGELFF.

This clonotype came up many times. The CDR3 DNA reads as TGTGCCAGCAGCCAAACGCATACGCAGTATTTT. Translation: CASSQTHTQYF. The chain recombines TRBV3-1 with TRBJ2-3; no clear D gene. V lost 2 bases and J lost 7, with 4 bases in between. The length of the CDR3 is 11 residues. From germline, CDR1 is LGHDT and CDR2 YNNKEL (reference sequence).

The V gene is TRBV7-2, the J gene TRBJ2-7; the D is unclear. This CDR3 has 15 residues. CDR1 is SGHTA, CDR2 FQGNSA, per germline. Trimming removed 3 bases from V and 4 bases from J, with 16 bases in between. Here the CDR3 DNA reads TGTGCCAGCAGCTTTACACATGGCTCCCCTTACGAGCAGTACTTC. Amino acid sequence: CASSFTHGSPYEQYF.

This clonotype has at least ten counts. The J gene is TRBJ2-7, the V gene TRBV10-3; D is unresolved. CDR3 size: 12 residues. Germline V gives CDR1 ENHRY, CDR2 SYGVKD. V was pared by 2 bases and J by 4 bases, with 6 bases between. CDR3 nucleotide sequence: TGTGCCATCAGTGAGAGGGTTTACGAGCAGTACTTC. Translation: CAISERVYEQYF.

There are many counts of this clonotype. This chain uses TRBV6-5 with TRBJ1-1; TRBD1 agrees at 7 bases. Germline CDR1 MNHEY, CDR2 SVGAGI. The ends lost 1 base at V and 4 bases at J; junction bases unmatched: 6. This CDR3 comprises 15 residues. The CDR3 here is CASSYWQGGVTEAFF. CDR3 nucleotide sequence: TGTGCCAGCAGTTACTGGCAGGGGGGGGTCACTGAAGCTTTCTTT.

This clonotype came up many times. The rearrangement joins TRBV20-1 to TRBJ1-2; D might be TRBD1 (6 bases). This CDR3 is built from 13 residues. Trimming stripped 3 bases from V and 8 bases from J, with 16 bases between. CDR1 and CDR2 (germline): DFQATT, SNEGSKA (reference sequence). CDR3 loop: CSASSVGGDGYTF. Written as DNA, the CDR3 is TGCAGTGCTAGCAGTGTTGGGGGCGACGGCTACACCTTC.

The V and J genes are TRBV19 and TRBJ2-7; 13 nucleotides line up with TRBD2. CDR1 and CDR2 from the germline V gene are LNHDA and SQIVND (reference sequence). The length of the CDR3 is 14 residues. The ends lost 5 bases at V and 7 bases at J; junction bases unmatched: 5. The CDR3 region has the DNA TGTGCCAGTAGTGGACTAGCGGGAGTAGGTGAGCAGTACTTC. It translates to CASSGLAGVGEQYF.

The rearrangement joins TRBV7-2 to TRBJ2-2, with D possibly being TRBD1 (6 bases). Germline V lookup: CDR1 SGHTA, CDR2 FQGNSA. The CDR3 loop spans 14 amino acids. Trimming pared 1 base from V and 6 bases from J, leaving 9 bases between. CDR3 coding DNA: TGTGCCAGCAGCTTAGACAGGGTTTCCGGGGAGCTGTTTTTT. Translation gives CASSLDRVSGELFF. The complete variable domain, with remaining parts taken from reference TRBV7-2 and TRBJ2-2, reads GAGVSQSPSNKVTEKGKDVELRCDPISGHTALYWYRQSLGQGLEFLIYFQGNSAPDKSGLPSDRFSAERTGGSVSTLTIQRTQQEDSAVYLCASSLDRVSGELFFGEGSRLTVL.

This chain links TRBV7-9 with TRBJ2-1; a weak D match, TRBD2 (5 bases). Germline lookup yields CDR1 SEHNR and CDR2 FQNEAQ (reference sequence). The V end lost 3 bases, the J end lost 10 bases, and 7 bases lay between the germline ends. This CDR3 comprises 11 residues. The CDR3: CASSFGEEQFF. In nucleotides, the CDR3 is TGTGCCAGCAGCTTTGGGGAGGAGCAGTTCTTC.

This clonotype was counted many times. The chain uses TRBV3-1 and TRBJ2-1; the D is unclear. Germline V gene data show CDR1 as LGHDT and CDR2 as YNNKEL (reference sequence). Trimming removed 4 bases from V and 8 bases from J, with 9 bases in between. This CDR3 spans 12 amino acids. The CDR3 is CASSPRLDEQFF. Here the CDR3 DNA reads TGTGCCAGCAGCCCCCGTTTGGATGAGCAGTTCTTC.